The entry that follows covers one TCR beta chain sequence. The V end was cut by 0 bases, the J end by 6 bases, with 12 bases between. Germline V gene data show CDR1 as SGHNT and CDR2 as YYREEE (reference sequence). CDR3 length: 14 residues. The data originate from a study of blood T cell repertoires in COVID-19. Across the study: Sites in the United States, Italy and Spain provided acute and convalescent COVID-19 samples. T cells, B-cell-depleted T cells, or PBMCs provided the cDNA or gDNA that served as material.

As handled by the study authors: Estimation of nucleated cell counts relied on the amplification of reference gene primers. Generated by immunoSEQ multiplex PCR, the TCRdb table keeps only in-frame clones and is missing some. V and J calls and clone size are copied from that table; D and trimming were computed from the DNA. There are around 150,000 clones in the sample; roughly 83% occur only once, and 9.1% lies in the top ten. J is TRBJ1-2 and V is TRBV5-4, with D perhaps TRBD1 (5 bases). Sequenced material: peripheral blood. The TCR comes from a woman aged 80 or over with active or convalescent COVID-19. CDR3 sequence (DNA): TGTGCCAGCAGCTTGGTGCAGGGTCCTGATGGCTACACCTTC. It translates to CASSLVQGPDGYTF.